This TCR beta chain came from a study of post-analysis software for immune sequencing data (dated by TCRdb to between 2015 and 2017). Background on the whole study: Recorded disease courses included relapsing-remitting, secondary progressive and progressive-relapsing multiple sclerosis, with some patients lacking subtype annotation. Patient repertoires were compared against ten to twelve previously published healthy control repertoires from donors aged 6 to 25 years. A subset of samples was prepared in parallel using single-end sample barcoding, then pooled and co-amplified after Illumina adapter ligation. Findings and caveats that apply to the study as a whole: Patients showed significantly higher frequencies than controls for roughly five TRBV segments, among them TRBV5-6, TRBV5-1 and TRBV20-1. Compared with controls, multiple sclerosis patients had significantly lower normalized Chao1 diversity, a finding suggesting substantial peripheral T-cell clonal expansion. The multiple sclerosis patient group was slightly younger than the control group. When samples were clustered directly using the F measure, samples prepared in the same batch co-clustered strongly, which prompted a batch-effect correction.

Library generation was performed with PCR. The sample was run on an Illumina HiSeq 2500. To reduce PCR and sequencing biases, unique molecular identifiers were built into the TCR beta cDNA libraries. Every 1 to 10 million input T cells yielded about 500,000 cDNA molecules, meaning each molecule approximated one T cell. The patient libraries were prepared and sequenced with the same protocol used for the earlier healthy control dataset. Samples belonging to the same batch were prepared together, multiplexed and sequenced on a shared HiSeq lane. Regarding the original processing steps: Raw barcoded reads were processed with MIGEC, and single-read molecular identifier groups were discarded before consensus assembly and CDR3 extraction. VDJtools was used for post-analysis of the clonotype tables, with diversity normalized by down-sampling every dataset to the smallest sample size. In repertoire overlap clustering, CDR3 amino acid sequences, but not nucleotide sequences, were matched to correct batch-related cross-sample contamination. The public sequencing data were trimmed at Q25 with fastp and processed into clonotypes with MiXCR by TCRdb, which kept only in-frame beta chains. Each entry is one CDR3 protein sequence, shown with its most common DNA and genes. TCRdb's processing, not the study's, gives the V and J calls here. This sample is represented by about 200,000 distinct CDR3 sequences; 29% of them were singletons. The top ten constitute around 3.2% of the sample.

To demonstrate the VDJtools post-analysis software, TCR beta repertoires were profiled from the peripheral blood of over ten young patients with multiple sclerosis. Multiple sclerosis patients were children and adolescents aged roughly 6 to 16 years. About this clonotype: Its antigen is not yet known. One end of the junction is discordant with germline, which a read error may explain.

There are 17 amino acids in the CDR3, from cysteine to phenylalanine inclusive. Of the read, only the CDR3 DNA is kept; its 51 bases are in frame from base 1. Per the germline V gene, SQVTM is the CDR1 and ANQGSEA is the CDR2. The specimen was blood. The sequence is built from TRBV29-1 and TRBJ2-1; TRBD2 matches 10 bases in the middle. This TCR came from a girl between 2 and 17 years old with multiple sclerosis. Here is the DNA: TGCGGCGCTGACAGTTCCTCCGGGACTAGCGTTTACAATAAGCAGTTCTTC. Its protein reads: CGADSSSGTSVYNKQFF.